The T cell receptor (beta chain) described here comes from a study of regulatory T cells in long-lasting Graves disease. The study's findings and limits: TCR diversity was lower in persistent Graves' patients than in newly diagnosed ones. A greater number of public clonotypes (approximately 2,500) was shared by persistent patients than by new patients (roughly 880).

To note about this clonotype: The antigen remains unidentified.

The time point denotes: persistent/refractory GD, antithyroid drugs over 5 years with positive TRAb. RNA isolated from PBMCs was used to make the TCR library. With V trimmed by 3 bases and J by 1 base, 6 bases remained unmatched. This CDR3 is 16 amino acids long. CDR1 is SGHRS, CDR2 YFSETQ, per germline. CDR3-region Arm-PCR and iRepertoire HTBI primers produced the TCR beta libraries. A single record per CDR3 protein comes from TCRdb applying MiXCR to the multiplex PCR reads. In the table there are about 400,000 distinct CDR3 sequences, less than 25% of which are singletons. The starting material was peripheral blood mononuclear cells (PBMCs), obtained when the disease was refractory, from a patient treated with antithyroid drugs. This receptor was taken from a female donor with Graves disease. The chain uses TRBV5-1 and TRBJ2-1; the match to TRBD2 covers 8 bases. The CDR3 nucleotides read TGCGCCAGCAGCTCGGGACTAGGAAGTTCCTACAATGAGCAGTTCTTC. Protein sequence: CASSSGLGSSYNEQFF.